Sequencing of this T cell receptor (beta chain) was carried out in a study of OX40 agonist ivuxolimab in advanced cancers. Study-wide results and limits: Blood T cells, both CD4+ and CD8+, expanded clonally by week 6 at 0.1 to 3.0 mg/kg.

V shed 1 base and J shed 5 bases, with 12 bases lying between them. There are 15 residues in the CDR3. Germline CDR1 LNHNV, CDR2 YYDKDF (reference sequence). Regarding this clone: The target antigen is unknown.

Using immunoSEQ multiplex PCR, the repertoire was profiled, and TCRdb retains in-frame clones only, with some absent. The sample lists under 45,000 clones, around 73% occurring once. The sample in question was CD4+ or CD8+ T cells sorted from blood, obtained in a trial of the OX40 agonist ivuxolimab. The sequence derives from an adult with an advanced solid tumor such as melanoma, head and neck, liver or kidney cancer. The chain combines TRBV15 with TRBJ1-5; D gene ambiguous. CDR3 sequence reads: CATSRGSLIYQPQHF. The CDR3 DNA is TGTGCCACCAGCAGAGGTAGTCTAATCTATCAGCCCCAGCATTTT.